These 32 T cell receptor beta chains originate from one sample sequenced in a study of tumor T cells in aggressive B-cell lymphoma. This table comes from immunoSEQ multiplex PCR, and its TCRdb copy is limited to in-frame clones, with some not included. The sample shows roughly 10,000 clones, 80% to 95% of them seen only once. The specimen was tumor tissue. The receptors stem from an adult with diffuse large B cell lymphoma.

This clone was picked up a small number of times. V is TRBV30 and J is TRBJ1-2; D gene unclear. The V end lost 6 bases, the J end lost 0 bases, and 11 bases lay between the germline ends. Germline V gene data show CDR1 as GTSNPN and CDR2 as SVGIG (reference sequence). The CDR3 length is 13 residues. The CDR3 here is CACTEGSNYGYTF. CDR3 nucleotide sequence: TGTGCCTGTACGGAGGGCTCTAACTATGGCTACACCTTC.

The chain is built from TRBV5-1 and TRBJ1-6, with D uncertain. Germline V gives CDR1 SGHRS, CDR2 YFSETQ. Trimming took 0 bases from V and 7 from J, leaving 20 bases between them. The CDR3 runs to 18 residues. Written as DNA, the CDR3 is TGCGCCAGCAGCTTGGGGGTACGGGGAATACAATACAATTCACCCCTCCACTTT. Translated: CASSLGVRGIQYNSPLHF.

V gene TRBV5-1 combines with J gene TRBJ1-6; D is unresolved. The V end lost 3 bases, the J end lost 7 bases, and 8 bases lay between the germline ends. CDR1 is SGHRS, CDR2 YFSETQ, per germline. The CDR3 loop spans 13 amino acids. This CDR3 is CASSSGANSPLHF. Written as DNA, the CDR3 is TGCGCCAGCAGCTCTGGAGCAAATTCACCCCTCCACTTT.

DNA of the CDR3: TGTGCCAGTAGTATGGACTGGATGAATGGCTACACCTTC. Protein: CASSMDWMNGYTF. The genes are TRBV19 and TRBJ1-2; D call uncertain. Germline assignment: CDR1 LNHDA and CDR2 SQIVND (reference sequence). The CDR3 spans 13 residues. The V and J ends lost 3 bases and 6 bases respectively, with 11 bases between them.

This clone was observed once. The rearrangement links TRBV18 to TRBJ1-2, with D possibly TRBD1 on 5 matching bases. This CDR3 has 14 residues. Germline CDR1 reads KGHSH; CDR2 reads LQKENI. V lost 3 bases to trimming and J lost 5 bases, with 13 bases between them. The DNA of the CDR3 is TGTGCCAGCTCACCCCAGGGATCCCTATATGGCTACACCTTC. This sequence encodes CASSPQGSLYGYTF.

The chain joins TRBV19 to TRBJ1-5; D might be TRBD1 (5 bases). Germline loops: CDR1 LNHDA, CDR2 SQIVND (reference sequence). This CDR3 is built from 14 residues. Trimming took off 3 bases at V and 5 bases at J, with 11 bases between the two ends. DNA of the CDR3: TGTGCCAGTAGTATGTCATTCAGGGATCAGCCCCAGCATTTT. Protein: CASSMSFRDQPQHF. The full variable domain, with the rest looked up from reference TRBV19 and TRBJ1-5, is DGGITQSPKYLFRKEGQNVTLSCEQNLNHDAMYWYRQDPGQGLRLIYYSQIVNDFQKGDIAEGYSVSREKKESFPLTVTSAQKNPTAFYLCASSMSFRDQPQHFGDGTRLSIL.

In DNA, the CDR3 is TGCGCCAGCAGCCAGGGGACAGGGTATTCTTCGGCCCCCGGGGAGCTGTTTTTT. Its translation is CASSQGTGYSSAPGELFF. The genes are TRBV4-1 and TRBJ2-2; 9 bases are shared with TRBD1. From germline, CDR1 is MGHRA and CDR2 YSYEKL. This CDR3 has 18 residues. V was clipped by 3 bases and J by 6 bases; unmatched bases: 14.

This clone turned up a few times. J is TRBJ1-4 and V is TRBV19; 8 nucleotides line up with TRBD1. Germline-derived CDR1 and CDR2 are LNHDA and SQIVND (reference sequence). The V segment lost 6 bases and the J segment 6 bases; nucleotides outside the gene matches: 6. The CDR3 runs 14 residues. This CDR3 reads CASRIQGDHEKLFF. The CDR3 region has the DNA TGTGCCAGTAGGATACAGGGGGACCATGAAAAACTGTTTTTT.

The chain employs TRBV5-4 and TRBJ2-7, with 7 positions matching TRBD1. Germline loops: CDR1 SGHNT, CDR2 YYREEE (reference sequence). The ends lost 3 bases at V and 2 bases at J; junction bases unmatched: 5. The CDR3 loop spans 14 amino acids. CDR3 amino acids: CASSYRQGPYEQYF. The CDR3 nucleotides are TGTGCCAGCAGCTATCGACAGGGTCCCTACGAGCAGTACTTC.

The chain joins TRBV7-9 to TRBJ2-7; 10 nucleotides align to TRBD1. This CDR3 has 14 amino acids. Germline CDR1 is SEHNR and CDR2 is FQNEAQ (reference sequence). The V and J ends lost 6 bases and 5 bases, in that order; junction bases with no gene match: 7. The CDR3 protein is CASRWGTGENEQYF. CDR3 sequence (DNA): TGTGCCAGCAGATGGGGGACAGGGGAAAACGAGCAGTACTTC.

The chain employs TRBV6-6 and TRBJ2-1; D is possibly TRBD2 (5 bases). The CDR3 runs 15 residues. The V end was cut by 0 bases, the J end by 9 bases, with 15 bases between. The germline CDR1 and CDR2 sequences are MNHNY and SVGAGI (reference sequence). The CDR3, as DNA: TGTGCCAGCAGTTACTCCACGGACTTGCTGGGTGAGCAGTTCTTC. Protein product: CASSYSTDLLGEQFF.

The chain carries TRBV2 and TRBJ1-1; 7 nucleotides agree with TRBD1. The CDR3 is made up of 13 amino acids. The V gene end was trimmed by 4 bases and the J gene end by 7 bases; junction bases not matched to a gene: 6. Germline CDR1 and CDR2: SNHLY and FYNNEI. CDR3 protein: CASSAQGTFEAFF. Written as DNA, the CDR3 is TGTGCCAGCAGTGCACAGGGGACCTTTGAAGCTTTCTTT. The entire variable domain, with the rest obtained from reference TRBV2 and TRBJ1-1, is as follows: EPEVTQTPSHQVTQMGQEVILRCVPISNHLYFYWYRQILGQKVEFLVSFYNNEISEKSEIFDDQFSVERPDGSNFTLKIRSTKLEDSAMYFCASSAQGTFEAFFGQGTRLTVV.

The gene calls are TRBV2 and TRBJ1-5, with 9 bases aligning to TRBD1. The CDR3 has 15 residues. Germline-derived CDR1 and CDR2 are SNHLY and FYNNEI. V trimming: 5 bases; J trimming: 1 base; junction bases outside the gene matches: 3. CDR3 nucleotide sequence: TGTGCCAGCAGTACAGGGGGCGCGAGCAATCAGCCCCAGCATTTT. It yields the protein CASSTGGASNQPQHF.

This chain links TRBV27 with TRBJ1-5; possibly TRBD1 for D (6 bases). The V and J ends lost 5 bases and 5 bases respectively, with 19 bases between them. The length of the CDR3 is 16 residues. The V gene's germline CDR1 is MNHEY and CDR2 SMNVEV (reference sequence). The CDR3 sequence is CASSPRITGFYQPQHF. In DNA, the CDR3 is TGTGCCAGCAGTCCCAGAATTACAGGGTTCTATCAGCCCCAGCATTTT.

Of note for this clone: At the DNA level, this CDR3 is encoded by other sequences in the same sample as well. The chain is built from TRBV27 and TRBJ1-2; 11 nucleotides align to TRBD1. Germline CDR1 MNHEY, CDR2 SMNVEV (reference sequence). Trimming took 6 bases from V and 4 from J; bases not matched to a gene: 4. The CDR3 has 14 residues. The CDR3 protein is CASRGTGGGYGYTF. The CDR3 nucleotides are TGTGCCAGCAGAGGGACAGGGGGAGGCTATGGCTACACCTTC.

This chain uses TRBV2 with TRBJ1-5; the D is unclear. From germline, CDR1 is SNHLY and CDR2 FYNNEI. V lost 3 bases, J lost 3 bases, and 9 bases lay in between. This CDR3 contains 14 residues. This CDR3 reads CASSDMADNQPQHF. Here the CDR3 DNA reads TGTGCCAGCAGTGACATGGCAGACAATCAGCCCCAGCATTTT.

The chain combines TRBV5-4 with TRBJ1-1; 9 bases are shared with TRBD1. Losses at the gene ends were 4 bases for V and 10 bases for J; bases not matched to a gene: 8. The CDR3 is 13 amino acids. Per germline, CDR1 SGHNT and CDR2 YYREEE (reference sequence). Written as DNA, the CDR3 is TGTGCCAGCAGCCGCACAGGGGGCCAAGGAGCTTTCTTT. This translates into CASSRTGGQGAFF.

The chain's CDR3 is CASSYDGGYTQYF. The DNA for the CDR3 is TGTGCCAGCAGTTACGACGGCGGGTACACGCAGTATTTT. The chain is built from TRBV6-5 and TRBJ2-3, with a weak D call TRBD2 (5 bases). Trimming stripped 2 bases from V and 9 bases from J, with 12 bases between. Germline V lookup: CDR1 MNHEY, CDR2 SVGAGI. There are 13 residues in the CDR3.

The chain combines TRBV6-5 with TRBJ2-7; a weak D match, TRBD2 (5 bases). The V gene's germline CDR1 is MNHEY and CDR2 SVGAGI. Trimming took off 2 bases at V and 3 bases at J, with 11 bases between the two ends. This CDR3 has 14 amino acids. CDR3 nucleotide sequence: TGTGCCAGCAGTTACGACGGTGACTACTACGAGCAGTACTTC. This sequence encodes CASSYDGDYYEQYF.

CDR3 DNA sequence: TGTGCCAGCAGCCAACCCGGGACAGTAAACGGAAAACTGTTTTTT. Amino acid sequence: CASSQPGTVNGKLFF. The V gene is TRBV4-2, the J gene TRBJ1-4; 7 bases are shared with TRBD1. The junction had 10 bases not matched to a gene; V was cut back by 2 bases and J by 10 bases. The germline CDR1 and CDR2 sequences are LGHNA and YNFKEQ. The CDR3 runs 15 residues.

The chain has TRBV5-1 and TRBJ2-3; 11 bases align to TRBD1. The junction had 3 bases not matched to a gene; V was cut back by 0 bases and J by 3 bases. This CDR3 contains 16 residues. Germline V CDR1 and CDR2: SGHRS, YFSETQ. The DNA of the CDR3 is TGCGCCAGCAGCTTGGGGGACAGGGGGTCTACAGATACGCAGTATTTT. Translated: CASSLGDRGSTDTQYF.

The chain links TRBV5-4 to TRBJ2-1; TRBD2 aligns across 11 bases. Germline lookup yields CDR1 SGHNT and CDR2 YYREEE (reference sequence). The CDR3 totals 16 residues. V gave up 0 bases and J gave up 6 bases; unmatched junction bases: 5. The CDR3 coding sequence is TGTGCCAGCAGCTTGGTGGCTAGCGGGAGGCTCAATGAGCAGTTCTTC. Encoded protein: CASSLVASGRLNEQFF. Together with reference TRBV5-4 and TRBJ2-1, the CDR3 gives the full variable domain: ETGVTQSPTHLIKTRGQQVTLRCSSQSGHNTVSWYQQALGQGPQFIFQYYREEENGRGNFPPRFSGLQFPNYSSELNVNALELDDSALYLCASSLVASGRLNEQFFGPGTRLTVL.

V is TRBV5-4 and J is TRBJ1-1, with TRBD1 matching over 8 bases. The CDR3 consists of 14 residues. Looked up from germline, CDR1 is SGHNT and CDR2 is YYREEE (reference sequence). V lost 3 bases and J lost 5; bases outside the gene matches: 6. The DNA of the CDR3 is TGTGCCAGCAGCTGGGGACAGGCAGCAACTGAAGCTTTCTTT. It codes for CASSWGQAATEAFF.

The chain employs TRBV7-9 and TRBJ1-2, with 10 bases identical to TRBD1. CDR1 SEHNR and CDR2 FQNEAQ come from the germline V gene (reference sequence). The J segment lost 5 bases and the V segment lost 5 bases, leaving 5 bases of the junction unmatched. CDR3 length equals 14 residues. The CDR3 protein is CASSVGTGEYGYTF. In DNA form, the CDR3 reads TGTGCCAGCAGCGTCGGGACAGGGGAATATGGCTACACCTTC.

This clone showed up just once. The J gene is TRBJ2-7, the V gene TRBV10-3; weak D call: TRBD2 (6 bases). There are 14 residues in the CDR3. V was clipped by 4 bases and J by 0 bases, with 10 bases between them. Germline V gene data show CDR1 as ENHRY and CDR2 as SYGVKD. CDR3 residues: CAISAISGSYEQYF. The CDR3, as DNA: TGTGCCATCAGTGCGATTAGCGGCTCCTACGAGCAGTACTTC.

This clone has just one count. The CDR3 nucleotides are TGTGCCAGCTCACCGACTAGGTACAATGAGCAGTTCTTC. Its translation: CASSPTRYNEQFF. The rearrangement joins TRBV7-2 to TRBJ2-1; TRBD2 might be the D (6 bases). The CDR3 has 13 residues. Trimming removed 8 bases at V and 4 bases at J, with 12 bases between. Germline assignment: CDR1 SGHTA and CDR2 FQGNSA.

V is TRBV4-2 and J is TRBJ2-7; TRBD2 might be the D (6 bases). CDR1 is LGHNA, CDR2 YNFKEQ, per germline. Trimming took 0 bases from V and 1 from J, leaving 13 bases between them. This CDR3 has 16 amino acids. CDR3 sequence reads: CASSQEGGGSSYEQYF. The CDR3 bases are TGTGCCAGCAGCCAAGAAGGAGGAGGGAGTTCCTACGAGCAGTACTTC.

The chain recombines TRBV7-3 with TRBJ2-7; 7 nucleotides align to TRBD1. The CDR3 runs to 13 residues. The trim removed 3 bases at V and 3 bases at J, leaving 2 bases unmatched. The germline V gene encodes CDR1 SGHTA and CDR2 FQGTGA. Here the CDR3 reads CASSLGQLYEQYF. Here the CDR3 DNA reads TGTGCCAGCAGCTTGGGACAGCTCTACGAGCAGTACTTC. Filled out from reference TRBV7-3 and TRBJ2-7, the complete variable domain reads GAGVSQTPSNKVTEKGKYVELRCDPISGHTALYWYRQSLGQGPEFLIYFQGTGAADDSGLPNDRFFAVRPEGSVSTLKIQRTERGDSAVYLCASSLGQLYEQYFGPGTRLTVT.

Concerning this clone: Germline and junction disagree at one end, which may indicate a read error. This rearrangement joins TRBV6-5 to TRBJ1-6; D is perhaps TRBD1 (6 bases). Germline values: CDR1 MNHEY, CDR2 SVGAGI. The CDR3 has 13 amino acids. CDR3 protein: CATGTSFNSPLHF. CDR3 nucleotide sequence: TGTGCCACCGGGACATCCTTTAATTCACCCCTCCACTTT.

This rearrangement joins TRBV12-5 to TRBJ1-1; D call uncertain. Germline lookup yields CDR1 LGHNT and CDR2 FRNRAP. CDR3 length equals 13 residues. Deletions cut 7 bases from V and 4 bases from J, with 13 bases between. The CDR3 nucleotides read TGTGCTAGTGAACGGGGAAAAGGCACTGAAGCTTTCTTT. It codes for CASERGKGTEAFF.

The CDR3 DNA sequence: TGTGCCAGTAGTATAGATACTAGCCCCAGAACCGGGGAGCTGTTTTTT. It yields the protein CASSIDTSPRTGELFF. J is TRBJ2-2 and V is TRBV19, with D possibly TRBD2 on 6 matching bases. This CDR3 is built from 16 residues. V was cut by 0 bases and J by 5 bases, with 13 bases left in between. The V gene's germline CDR1 is LNHDA and CDR2 SQIVND (reference sequence).

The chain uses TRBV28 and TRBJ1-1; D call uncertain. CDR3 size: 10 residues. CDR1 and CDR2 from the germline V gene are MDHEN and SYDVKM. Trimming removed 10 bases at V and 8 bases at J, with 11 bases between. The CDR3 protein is CATFTREAFF. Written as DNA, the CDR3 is TGTGCCACCTTCACCAGGGAAGCTTTCTTT.